This passage covers 30 T cell receptor beta chains from one sample sequenced in a study of blood T cell repertoires in COVID-19. The data were produced by immunoSEQ multiplex PCR, yet TCRdb's version contains in-frame clones alone and is incomplete. The top ten clones hold roughly two fifths of a sample with approximately 80,000 clones, approximately 80% of them seen once. The sequenced sample was peripheral blood. These receptors were obtained from a man at least 80 years old with acute or convalescent COVID-19.

This clone was recorded a few times. The V and J genes are TRBV28 and TRBJ2-7; D remains ambiguous. Germline V gene sequence: CDR1 MDHEN, CDR2 SYDVKM. The CDR3 has 16 residues. V lost 5 bases and J lost 7, with 24 bases in between. Written as DNA, the CDR3 is TGTGCCAGCAGTACCACTTCGGTTAGCCAGATGCGGGAGCAGTACTTC. Its protein product is CASSTTSVSQMREQYF.

The chain joins TRBV2 to TRBJ1-2, with TRBD1 identical over 7 bases. Germline CDR1 is SNHLY and CDR2 is FYNNEI. The CDR3 totals 16 residues. The J segment lost 7 bases and the V segment lost 2 bases, leaving 13 bases of the junction unmatched. The CDR3 DNA reads TGTGCCAGCAGTGAATACCCCACAGGGGATAGGGGTGGCTACACCTTC. Protein sequence: CASSEYPTGDRGGYTF. The full variable domain, with the rest looked up from reference TRBV2 and TRBJ1-2, is EPEVTQTPSHQVTQMGQEVILRCVPISNHLYFYWYRQILGQKVEFLVSFYNNEISEKSEIFDDQFSVERPDGSNFTLKIRSTKLEDSAMYFCASSEYPTGDRGGYTFGSGTRLTVV.

The count of this clone is one. The rearrangement uses TRBV19 and TRBJ2-7, with 7 bases fitting TRBD1. CDR1 and CDR2 from the germline V gene are LNHDA and SQIVND (reference sequence). This CDR3 is built from 13 residues. J lost 5 bases, V lost 4 bases, and 5 bases had no gene match. CDR3 in amino acids: CASSNDRDNEQYF. CDR3 DNA: TGTGCCAGTAGTAATGACAGGGATAACGAGCAGTACTTC. The full variable domain, its missing parts supplied by reference TRBV19 and TRBJ2-7, is DGGITQSPKYLFRKEGQNVTLSCEQNLNHDAMYWYRQDPGQGLRLIYYSQIVNDFQKGDIAEGYSVSREKKESFPLTVTSAQKNPTAFYLCASSNDRDNEQYFGPGTRLTVT.

The V call is TRBV29-1, the J call TRBJ2-5; tentative D call: TRBD2 (6 bases). CDR1 is SQVTM and CDR2 is ANQGSEA in the germline V gene. The length of the CDR3 is 13 residues. Trimming took off 6 bases at V and 2 bases at J, with 13 bases between the two ends. CDR3 bases: TGCAGCGTATCCGGGACTGCGCAAGAGACCCAGTACTTC. It yields the protein CSVSGTAQETQYF.

The chain links TRBV30 to TRBJ1-4, with D unclear. The CDR3 is 13 residues long. Germline V gives CDR1 GTSNPN, CDR2 SVGIG (reference sequence). Trimming cost V 4 bases and J 8 bases, with 14 bases left between them. The DNA of the CDR3 is TGTGCCTGGACGAAGACCCCCGGGGAAAAACTGTTTTTT. Its translation is CAWTKTPGEKLFF.

The CDR3 coding sequence is TGTGCCAGCAGTCCTCGGACTAGTTCAGATACGCAGTATTTT. The encoded protein is CASSPRTSSDTQYF. This chain joins TRBV28 and TRBJ2-3; 7 bases are shared with TRBD2. This CDR3 spans 14 amino acids. Germline CDR1 is MDHEN and CDR2 is SYDVKM. J lost 4 bases, V lost 5 bases, and 6 bases had no gene match.

This clone was observed a few times. The chain joins TRBV5-1 to TRBJ1-1; TRBD1 matches at 7 bases. Germline assignment: CDR1 SGHRS and CDR2 YFSETQ. This CDR3 region has 14 residues. V shed 5 bases and J 4 bases; nucleotides not matched to a gene: 8. In DNA, the CDR3 is TGCGCCAGCAGTCATAGACAGGGTGGCACTGAAGCTTTCTTT. Amino acids: CASSHRQGGTEAFF.

This clone was picked up a small number of times. V usage is TRBV3-1 (or the pseudogene TRBV3-2) and J usage is TRBJ1-6; 8 positions match TRBD1. V was pared by 8 bases and J by 9 bases, with 9 bases of the junction left unmatched. CDR1 is LGHDT, CDR2 YNNKEL, per germline (reference sequence). The CDR3 loop spans 14 amino acids. This CDR3 is CASDRGLGGSPLHF. CDR3 coding DNA: TGTGCCAGCGACAGGGGTTTGGGTGGTTCACCCCTCCACTTT.

The V and J genes are TRBV6-5 and TRBJ1-2; TRBD1 is a possible D gene (5 bases). CDR1 MNHEY and CDR2 SVGAGI come from the germline V gene. The CDR3 runs 13 residues. V lost 8 bases, J lost 5 bases, and 15 bases lay in between. CDR3 nucleotide sequence: TGTGCCAGCGTGCCAGGGATCCTATATGGCTACACCTTC. This gives the protein CASVPGILYGYTF.

The chain is built from TRBV11-1 and TRBJ1-1, with no clear D. Trimming cost V 2 bases and J 11 bases, with 12 bases left between them. There are 12 residues in the CDR3. Germline CDR1 is SGHAT and CDR2 is FQDESV (reference sequence). CDR3 coding DNA: TGTGCCAGCAGCTTAAGCGAGCGTGTGGCTTTCTTT. Its protein is CASSLSERVAFF.

CDR3: CASSITQGSSGANVLTF. The CDR3 nucleotides are TGTGCCAGCAGCATAACCCAGGGGAGCTCTGGGGCCAACGTCCTGACTTTC. The genes are TRBV28 and TRBJ2-6; D is possibly TRBD1 (6 bases). The germline gives CDR1 MDHEN, CDR2 SYDVKM. The CDR3 is made up of 17 amino acids. V was clipped by 6 bases and J by 0 bases, with 15 bases between them. The variable domain in full, with the rest retrieved from reference TRBV28 and TRBJ2-6, is DVKVTQSSRYLVKRTGEKVFLECVQDMDHENMFWYRQDPGLGLRLIYFSYDVKMKEKGDIPEGYSVSREKKERFSLILESASTNQTSMYLCASSITQGSSGANVLTFGAGSRLTVL.

The gene calls are TRBV18 and TRBJ2-5, with TRBD1 matching 7 bases. Germline values: CDR1 KGHSH, CDR2 LQKENI. The CDR3 is made up of 15 amino acids. Trimming cost V 3 bases and J 5 bases; bases outside gene matches: 9. This chain's CDR3 is CASSPNKGGMETQYF. The CDR3 DNA is TGTGCCAGCTCACCCAATAAAGGGGGCATGGAGACCCAGTACTTC.

V and J are TRBV27 and TRBJ1-2, with D perhaps matching TRBD1 (5 bases). V was shortened by 3 bases and J by 4 bases, with 12 bases between the two germline ends. Germline V lookup: CDR1 MNHEY, CDR2 SMNVEV (reference sequence). This CDR3 contains 14 residues. The CDR3 spells CASSLKDRIYGYTF. As DNA, the CDR3 is TGTGCCAGCAGTTTGAAAGACAGAATCTATGGCTACACCTTC.

The gene calls are TRBV9 and TRBJ1-5, with D unclear. The V gene's germline CDR1 is SGDLS and CDR2 YYNGEE. This CDR3 contains 14 residues. Trimming removed 1 base from V and 5 bases from J, with 10 bases in between. The CDR3: CASSVNGFDQPQHF. CDR3 nucleotides: TGTGCCAGCAGCGTAAACGGGTTCGATCAGCCCCAGCATTTT. The full variable domain, its missing parts supplied by reference TRBV9 and TRBJ1-5, is DSGVTQTPKHLITATGQRVTLRCSPRSGDLSVYWYQQSLDQGLQFLIQYYNGEERAKGNILERFSAQQFPDLHSELNLSSLELGDSALYFCASSVNGFDQPQHFGDGTRLSIL.

The rearrangement uses TRBV5-1 and TRBJ2-5, with a possible D match to TRBD2 (7 bases). CDR3 size: 15 residues. Trimming pared 5 bases from V and 4 bases from J, leaving 18 bases between. The germline CDR1 and CDR2 sequences are SGHRS and YFSETQ. The CDR3 spells CASSQDRGGRETQYF. Here the CDR3 DNA reads TGCGCCAGCAGTCAAGATCGCGGGGGCCGAGAGACCCAGTACTTC.

The sample holds one count of this clone. The chain has TRBV10-3 and TRBJ2-5; a possible D gene is TRBD2 (6 bases). Germline V CDR1 and CDR2: ENHRY, SYGVKD. The CDR3 is 15 residues long. Trimming shortened V by 2 bases and J by 4 bases, and 14 bases separated the two germline ends. CDR3: CAISEAQGGGETQYF. CDR3 DNA: TGTGCCATCAGTGAGGCCCAGGGAGGAGGAGAGACCCAGTACTTC.

This chain joins TRBV19 and TRBJ2-7; 10 bases are shared with TRBD1. The CDR3 loop spans 15 amino acids. The germline CDR1 and CDR2 sequences are LNHDA and SQIVND (reference sequence). J gave up 6 bases and V 4 bases, and 9 bases lay outside the gene matches. CDR3 region: CASSSGTGASIEQYF. The CDR3 DNA is TGTGCCAGTAGTAGCGGGACAGGGGCCTCCATCGAGCAGTACTTC.

The chain recombines TRBV21-1 with TRBJ1-1. TRBV21-1 is a known pseudogene. The CDR3 totals 15 residues. CDR3 coding DNA: TGTGCCAGCAGCAAAGATGAGGGAACGGACACTGAAGCTTTCTTT. This encodes CASSKDEGTDTEAFF.

V gene TRBV12-3 or TRBV12-4 combines with J gene TRBJ1-1, with D possibly being TRBD1 (5 bases). The CDR3 contains 13 residues. V was trimmed by 2 bases and J by 1 base, leaving 5 bases between them. The CDR3 region has the DNA TGTGCCAGCAGTTTAAGGGGGAACACTGAAGCTTTCTTT. This gives the protein CASSLRGNTEAFF.

The gene calls are TRBV28 and TRBJ1-3, with D unresolved. This CDR3 has 14 amino acids. Trimming removed 3 bases at V and 4 bases at J, with 10 bases between. From germline, CDR1 is MDHEN and CDR2 SYDVKM. The CDR3 nucleotides are TGTGCCAGCAGTTTTTTGGCGGCCGGAAACACCATATATTTT. This encodes CASSFLAAGNTIYF.

V is TRBV7-2 and J is TRBJ2-2; TRBD2 agrees at 9 bases. V trimming: 5 bases; J trimming: 4 bases; junction bases outside the gene matches: 8. Germline V lookup: CDR1 SGHTA, CDR2 FQGNSA. This CDR3 contains 16 residues. CDR3 loop: CASSPGGRASTGELFF. The CDR3 DNA follows: TGTGCCAGCAGCCCGGGCGGGAGGGCCAGCACCGGGGAGCTGTTTTTT.

The CDR3 is CASSPDRGNGYTF. The CDR3 DNA reads TGTGCCAGCAGTCCGGACAGGGGGAATGGCTACACCTTC. The rearrangement links TRBV28 to TRBJ1-2; TRBD1 aligns across 10 bases. The CDR3 is made up of 13 amino acids. In germline, CDR1 is MDHEN, CDR2 SYDVKM. V dropped 5 bases and J dropped 6; count of bases not matched to a gene: 3.

This clone was observed a few times. The chain couples TRBV5-1 to TRBJ2-7; D is undetermined. The CDR3 has 13 amino acids. V was pared by 1 base and J by 3 bases, with 8 bases between. CDR1 and CDR2 from the germline V gene are SGHRS and YFSETQ. DNA for the CDR3: TGCGCCAGCAGCTTGCGAGCGCGCTACGAGCAGTACTTC. As protein: CASSLRARYEQYF.

The chain uses TRBV28 and TRBJ1-5, with 7 nucleotides matching TRBD1. The CDR3 covers 15 residues. V lost 5 bases to trimming and J lost 3 bases; unmatched junction nucleotides: 7. Germline-derived CDR1 and CDR2 are MDHEN and SYDVKM. For the CDR3, the DNA is TGTGCCAGCAGTCTGAACAGGGGATCCAATCAGCCCCAGCATTTT. It translates to CASSLNRGSNQPQHF.

This sequence joins TRBV11-2 and TRBJ1-2; weak D call: TRBD1 (6 bases). Trimming removed 8 bases from V and 5 bases from J, with 18 bases in between. This CDR3 is built from 14 residues. Per germline, CDR1 SGHAT and CDR2 FQNNGV. The CDR3: CASRRTGTFYGYTF. In DNA form, the CDR3 reads TGTGCCAGCCGCCGTACCGGGACATTTTATGGCTACACCTTC. Supplemented by reference TRBV11-2 and TRBJ1-2, the full variable domain reads EAGVAQSPRYKIIEKRQSVAFWCNPISGHATLYWYQQILGQGPKLLIQFQNNGVVDDSQLPKDRFSAERLKGVDSTLKIQPAKLEDSAVYLCASRRTGTFYGYTFGSGTRLTVV.

This clone was recorded once. J is TRBJ1-2 and V is TRBV5-1; D is unresolved. This CDR3 has 16 residues. CDR1 is SGHRS, CDR2 YFSETQ, per germline. The ends were cut back, 4 bases at V and 4 bases at J, with 20 bases in the middle. The CDR3 region is CASSPQVGGFIYGYTF. The CDR3 DNA follows: TGCGCCAGCAGCCCCCAAGTTGGAGGCTTTATCTATGGCTACACCTTC. Filled out from reference TRBV5-1 and TRBJ1-2, the complete variable domain reads KAGVTQTPRYLIKTRGQQVTLSCSPISGHRSVSWYQQTPGQGLQFLFEYFSETQRNKGNFPGRFSGRQFSNSRSEMNVSTLELGDSALYLCASSPQVGGFIYGYTFGSGTRLTVV.

The chain employs TRBV18 and TRBJ1-5, with 9 nucleotides matching TRBD1. This CDR3 has 15 amino acids. CDR1 and CDR2 from the germline V gene are KGHSH and LQKENI. With V trimmed by 4 bases and J by 6 bases, 7 bases remained unmatched. CDR3 in amino acids: CASSQGQGLGQPQHF. CDR3 nucleotide sequence: TGTGCCAGCTCACAGGGACAGGGATTAGGTCAGCCCCAGCATTTT.

This clone was found once. The chain is built from TRBV7-6 and TRBJ2-3; 7 nucleotides align to TRBD1. V shed 5 bases, J shed 3 bases, and the junction held 8 bases outside the gene matches. Per the germline V gene, CDR1 is SGHVS and CDR2 is FNYEAQ. The length of the CDR3 is 15 residues. CDR3 sequence reads: CASSIRGWGTDTQYF. CDR3 sequence (DNA): TGTGCCAGCAGCATCAGGGGGTGGGGAACAGATACGCAGTATTTT.

The chain combines TRBV5-4 with TRBJ1-1; 10 bases match TRBD1. This CDR3 has 15 amino acids. The germline gives CDR1 SGHNT, CDR2 YYREEE (reference sequence). Unmatched junction bases numbered 3, after V lost 4 bases and J lost 0 bases. CDR3 loop: CASSTGQGMNTEAFF. The CDR3 region has the DNA TGTGCCAGCAGCACGGGACAGGGGATGAACACTGAAGCTTTCTTT.

In this sample, this clone turned up many times. J is TRBJ1-2 and V is TRBV7-2; a possible D gene is TRBD1 (5 bases). This CDR3 comprises 17 residues. Trimming removed 0 bases at V and 4 bases at J, with 18 bases between. Germline loops: CDR1 SGHTA, CDR2 FQGNSA. CDR3 bases: TGTGCCAGCAGCTTAGCGCTGGCTCGACGGGGGAGCTATGGCTACACCTTC. Amino acid sequence: CASSLALARRGSYGYTF.